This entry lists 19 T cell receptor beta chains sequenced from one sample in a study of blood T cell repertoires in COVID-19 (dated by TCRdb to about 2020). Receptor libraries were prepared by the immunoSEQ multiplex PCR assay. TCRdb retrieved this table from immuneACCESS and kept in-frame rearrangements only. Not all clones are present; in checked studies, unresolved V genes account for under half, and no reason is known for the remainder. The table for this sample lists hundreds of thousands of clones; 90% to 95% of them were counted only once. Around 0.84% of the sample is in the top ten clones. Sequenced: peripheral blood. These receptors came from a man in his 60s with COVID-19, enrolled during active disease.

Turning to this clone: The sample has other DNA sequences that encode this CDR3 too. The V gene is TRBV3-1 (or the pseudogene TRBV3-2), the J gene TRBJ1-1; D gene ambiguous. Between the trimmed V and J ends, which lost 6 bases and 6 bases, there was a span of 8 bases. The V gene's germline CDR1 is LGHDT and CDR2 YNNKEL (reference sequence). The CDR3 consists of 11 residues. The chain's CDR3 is CASRGGAEAFF. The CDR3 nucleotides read TGTGCCAGCAGAGGAGGCGCTGAAGCTTTCTTT.

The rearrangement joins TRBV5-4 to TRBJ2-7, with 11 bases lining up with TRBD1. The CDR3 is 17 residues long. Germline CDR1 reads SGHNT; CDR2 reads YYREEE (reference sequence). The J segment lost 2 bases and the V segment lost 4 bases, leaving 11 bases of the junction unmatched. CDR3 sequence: CASSRGTGGSSPYEQYF. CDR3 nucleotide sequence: TGTGCCAGCAGCCGCGGGACAGGGGGTTCCTCCCCCTACGAGCAGTACTTC.

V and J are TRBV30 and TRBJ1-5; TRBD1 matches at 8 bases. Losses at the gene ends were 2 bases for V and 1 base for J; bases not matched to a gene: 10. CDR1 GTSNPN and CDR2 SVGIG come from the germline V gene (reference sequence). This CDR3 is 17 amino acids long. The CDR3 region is CAWSLGQGGWSNQPQHF. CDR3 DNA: TGTGCCTGGAGTCTCGGACAGGGAGGTTGGAGCAATCAGCCCCAGCATTTT.

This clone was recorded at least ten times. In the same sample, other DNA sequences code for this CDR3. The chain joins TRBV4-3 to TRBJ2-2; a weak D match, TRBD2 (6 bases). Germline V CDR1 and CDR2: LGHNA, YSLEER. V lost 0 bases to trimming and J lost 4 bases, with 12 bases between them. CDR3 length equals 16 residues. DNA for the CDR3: TGCGCCAGCAGCCAAGACCGGCTAGCGCGCACCGGGGAGCTGTTTTTT. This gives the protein CASSQDRLARTGELFF.

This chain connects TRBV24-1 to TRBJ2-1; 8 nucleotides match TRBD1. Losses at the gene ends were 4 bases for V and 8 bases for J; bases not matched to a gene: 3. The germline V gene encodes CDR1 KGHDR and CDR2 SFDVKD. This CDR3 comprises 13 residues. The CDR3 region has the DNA TGTGCCACCAGTGACTCGGACAGGGATGAGCAGTTCTTC. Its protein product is CATSDSDRDEQFF.

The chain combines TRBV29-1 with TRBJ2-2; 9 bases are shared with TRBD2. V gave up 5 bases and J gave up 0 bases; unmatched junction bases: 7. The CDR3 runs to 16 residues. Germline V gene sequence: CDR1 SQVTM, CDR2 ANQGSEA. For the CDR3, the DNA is TGCAGCGTTACTAGCGGGTCGTACGCGAACACCGGGGAGCTGTTTTTT. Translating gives CSVTSGSYANTGELFF.

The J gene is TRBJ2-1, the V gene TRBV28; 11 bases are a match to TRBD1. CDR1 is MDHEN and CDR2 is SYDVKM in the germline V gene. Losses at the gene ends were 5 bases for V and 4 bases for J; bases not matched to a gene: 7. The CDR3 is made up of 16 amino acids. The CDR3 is CASSPRTGGGYNEQFF. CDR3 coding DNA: TGTGCCAGCAGTCCTCGGACAGGGGGCGGGTACAATGAGCAGTTCTTC.

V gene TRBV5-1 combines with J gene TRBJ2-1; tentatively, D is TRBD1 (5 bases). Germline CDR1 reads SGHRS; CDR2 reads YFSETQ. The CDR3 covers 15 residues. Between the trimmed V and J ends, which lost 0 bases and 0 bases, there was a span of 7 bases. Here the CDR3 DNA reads TGCGCCAGCAGCTTGGAAGGGGTCTCCTACAATGAGCAGTTCTTC. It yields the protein CASSLEGVSYNEQFF.

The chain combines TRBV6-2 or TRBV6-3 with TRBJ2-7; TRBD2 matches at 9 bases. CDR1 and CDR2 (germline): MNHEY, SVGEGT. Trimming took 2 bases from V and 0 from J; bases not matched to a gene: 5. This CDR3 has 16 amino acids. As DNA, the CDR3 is TGTGCCAGCAGTTACGGGCTAGCGGGGATCTCCTACGAGCAGTACTTC. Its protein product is CASSYGLAGISYEQYF.

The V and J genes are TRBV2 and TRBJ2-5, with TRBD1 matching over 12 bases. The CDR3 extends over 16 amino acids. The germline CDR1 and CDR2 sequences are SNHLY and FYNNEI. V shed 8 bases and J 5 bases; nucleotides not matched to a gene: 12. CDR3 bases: TGTGCCAGCGAGGAGGCCGGGACAGGGGGCTTGGAGACCCAGTACTTC. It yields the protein CASEEAGTGGLETQYF.

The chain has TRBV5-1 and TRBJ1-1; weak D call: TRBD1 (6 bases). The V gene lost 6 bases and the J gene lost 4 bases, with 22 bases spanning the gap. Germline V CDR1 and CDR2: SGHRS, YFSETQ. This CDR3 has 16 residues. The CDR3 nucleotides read TGCGCCAGCACCGACCGACCGGGGGGCTTGAGCACTGAAGCTTTCTTT. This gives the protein CASTDRPGGLSTEAFF.

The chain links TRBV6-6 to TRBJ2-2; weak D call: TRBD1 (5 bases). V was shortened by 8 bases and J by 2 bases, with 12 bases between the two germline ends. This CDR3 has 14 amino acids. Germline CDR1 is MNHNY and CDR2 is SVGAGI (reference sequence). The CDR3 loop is CASVQTVNTGELFF. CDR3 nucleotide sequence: TGTGCCAGCGTCCAGACAGTAAACACCGGGGAGCTGTTTTTT.

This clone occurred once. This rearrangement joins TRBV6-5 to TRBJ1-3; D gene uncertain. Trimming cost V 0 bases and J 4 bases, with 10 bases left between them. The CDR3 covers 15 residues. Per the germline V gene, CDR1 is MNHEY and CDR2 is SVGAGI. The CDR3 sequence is CASSYSDSPGNTIYF. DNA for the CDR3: TGTGCCAGCAGTTACTCGGACTCCCCAGGAAACACCATATATTTT.

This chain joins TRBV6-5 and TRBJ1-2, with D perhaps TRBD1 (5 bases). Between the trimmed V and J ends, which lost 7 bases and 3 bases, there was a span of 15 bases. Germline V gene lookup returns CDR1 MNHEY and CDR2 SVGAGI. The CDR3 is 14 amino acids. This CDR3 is CASIQHRKDYGYTF. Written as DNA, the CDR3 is TGTGCCAGCATTCAACACAGGAAGGACTATGGCTACACCTTC.

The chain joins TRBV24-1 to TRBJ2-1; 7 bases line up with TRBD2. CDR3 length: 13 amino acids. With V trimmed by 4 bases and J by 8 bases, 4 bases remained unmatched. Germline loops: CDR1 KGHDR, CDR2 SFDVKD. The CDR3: CATSDPSGHEQFF. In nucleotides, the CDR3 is TGTGCCACCAGTGACCCTAGCGGCCATGAGCAGTTCTTC.

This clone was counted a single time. The CDR3 nucleotides are TGTGCCAGCAGCCAAGACCCCTCTAGCGGGGGGGCCTCGAGTACGCAGTATTTT. Encoded protein: CASSQDPSSGGASSTQYF. This chain links TRBV3-1 (or the pseudogene TRBV3-2) with TRBJ2-3; TRBD2 agrees at 12 bases. There are 18 residues in the CDR3. Germline V lookup: CDR1 LGHDT, CDR2 YNNKEL (reference sequence). J gave up 8 bases and V 0 bases, and 12 bases lay outside the gene matches.

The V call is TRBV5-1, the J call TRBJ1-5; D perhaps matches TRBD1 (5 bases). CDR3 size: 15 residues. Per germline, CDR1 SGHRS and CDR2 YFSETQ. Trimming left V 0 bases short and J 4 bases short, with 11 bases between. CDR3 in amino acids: CASSLVPGINQPQHF. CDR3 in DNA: TGCGCCAGCAGCTTGGTGCCAGGGATAAATCAGCCCCAGCATTTT.

The CDR3 sequence is CASSPRGRRNTEAFF. CDR3 nucleotide sequence: TGTGCCAGCAGCCCCCGCGGCAGAAGGAACACTGAAGCTTTCTTT. V gene TRBV7-3 combines with J gene TRBJ1-1; D remains unclear. The CDR3 consists of 15 residues. V was cut by 5 bases and J by 1 base, with 14 bases left in between. Germline CDR1 reads SGHTA; CDR2 reads FQGTGA.

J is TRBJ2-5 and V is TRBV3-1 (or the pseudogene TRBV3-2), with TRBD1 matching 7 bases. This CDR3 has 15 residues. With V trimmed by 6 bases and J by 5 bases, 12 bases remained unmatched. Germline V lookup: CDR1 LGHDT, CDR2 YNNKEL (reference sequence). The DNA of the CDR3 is TGTGCCAGCAGGGCCGAGGGGGCGGGTAGGGAGACCCAGTACTTC. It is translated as CASRAEGAGRETQYF.